This T cell receptor (beta chain) is drawn from a study of regulatory T cells in long-lasting Graves disease (dated by TCRdb to about 2021). As for the study more broadly: Persistent Graves' disease was defined as antithyroid drug treatment for over 5 years with persistently positive TSH receptor autoantibodies. Peripheral blood TCR sequencing and RNA sequencing compared persistent Graves' disease patients with newly diagnosed Graves' disease patients. The study took place in China and was registered as a clinical trial. A total of roughly 35 samples were covered by TCR sequencing, comprising approximately 13 persistent and approximately 20 newly diagnosed Graves' disease patients. In the clinical cohort, patients with persistent Graves' disease had used antithyroid drugs for an average of roughly ten years.

Per the publication, the time point label means: persistent/refractory GD, antithyroid drugs over 5 years with positive TRAb. RNA was extracted from PBMCs in TRIzol for both TCR sequencing and RNA sequencing. The diagnosis of Graves' disease followed American Thyroid Association guidelines. Patients for the study were recruited at an endocrinology department in Xi'an, China. Each patient gave approximately 9 milliliters of peripheral blood, collected in an EDTA anticoagulant tube. Ficoll Paque Plus density gradient separation was used to isolate PBMCs, and no further T cell sorting was done. An Agilent 2100 Bioanalyzer and agarose gel were used to check RNA quality, while a NanoDrop 2000 measured RNA concentration. Library prep was done by multiplex PCR. Reads for this sample came from an Illumina HiSeq 4000. TCR beta libraries were built with iRepertoire HTBI primers and Arm-PCR amplification of CDR3 regions. Before sequencing, the PCR products underwent gel purification. Per the original workflow: Gene usage analysis of CDR3 amino acid clonotypes used the approximately 56 TRBV and 11 to 15 TRBJ segments found across samples. COPE and FqMerger were used to merge the filtered high-quality paired reads into contigs. BLAST was used to align contigs to IMGT TRBV, TRBD and TRBJ reference genes, and CDR3 was defined according to IMGT. Any clonotype with a frequency above 0.1% was classified as a highly expanded clone. Repertoire diversity was measured by Shannon entropy, and V-J evenness by the Gini coefficient. A clonotype was considered public if more than one individual shared it. Using fastp at Q25 and MiXCR, TCRdb reprocessed the public reads and kept productive beta chains. Each entry is one CDR3 protein sequence, shown with its most common DNA and genes. TCRdb, rather than the study authors, made the V and J calls. Within this sample are a few hundred thousand distinct CDR3 sequences, with around 20% of them counted one time only. Roughly an eighth of the sample rests with the top ten.

What the work shows at the level of the full study, not this receptor alone: The study examined only peripheral blood because the primary lesion, thyroid tissue, could not be accessed. Compared with newly diagnosed patients, persistent Graves' disease patients had lower TCR Shannon entropy and fewer highly expanded clones, which suggests clonal expansion. As a limitation, the authors acknowledged that the small sample size may reduce accuracy. Persistent disease showed preferential use of TRBV28, TRBJ1-2 and TRBJ2-5, whereas newly diagnosed disease favored TRBV20-1 and TRBJ2-1. Only the TCR beta chain was sequenced and analyzed. Patients with persistent disease shared more public clonotypes (about 2,500) than newly diagnosed patients did (roughly 970).

Many counts were recorded for this clonotype. Its antigen remains undetermined. No much larger clone exists at a distance of one base, and base qualities are not known. V is clipped by 4 bases and J by 4 bases, and the sequence between their germline boundaries is 10 bases long. The CDR3 spans 12 residues, from the cysteine through the phenylalanine. The retained sequence is limited to the CDR3, 36 bases, with the frame set at the first base. The germline V gene (reference sequence) provides CDR1 DFQATT and CDR2 SNEGSKA. The chain couples TRBV20-1 to TRBJ1-1; the D gene identity is not certain. Here the sequenced sample was peripheral blood mononuclear cells (PBMCs), taken when the disease was refractory, from a patient treated with antithyroid drugs. The sequence came from a female donor with Graves disease. The DNA sequence is given as TGCAGTGCTAACGGGTTGGGCACTGAAGCTTTCTTT. Its translation is CSANGLGTEAFF.